The sequence of this TCR beta chain was determined in a study of T cell responses to AZD1222 COVID-19 vaccine. A word on this clone: Its antigen is unidentified.

Some clones are missing from TCRdb's copy, which holds only in-frame ones; the method was immunoSEQ multiplex PCR. This table holds around 120,000 clones, 75% to 90% found once. Study observations and caveats: Only 5 or 6 individuals given AZD1222 were seropositive at baseline. White British people made up most donors, females outnumbered males, and clonal diversity was possibly underestimated.

The CDR3 extends over 13 amino acids. The germline V and J ends were trimmed by 4 bases and 4 bases, with 8 bases remaining between them. Per germline, CDR1 ENHRY and CDR2 SYGVKD. The sample in question was peripheral blood, obtained on day 0 of MenACWY control vaccination. The sequence was obtained from an adult in good health. This rearrangement joins TRBV10-3 to TRBJ1-5; D gene uncertain. The CDR3 nucleotides are TGTGCCATCAGTGCCATGATAAATCAGCCCCAGCATTTT. It encodes CAISAMINQPQHF.